Only a few counts were recorded for the clone carrying this TCR beta chain. Its antigen is unknown. These data come from a study of T cells in Graves' hyperthyroidism and ophthalmopathy. Study-level findings and limits: The model's output predicted ophthalmopathy at a median of about 6.5 months prior to onset. The majority of expanded thyroid clonotypes above 0.001 also appeared in blood.

Patients aged 18 to 65 with hyperthyroidism were newly diagnosed, with duration under 2 months. Template material for amplifying TCR beta CDR3 regions consisted of RNA transcripts. HTBI primers were the set used in a first-round RT-PCR of the TCR CDR3. Each CDR3 protein is one row after TCRdb ran MiXCR on the multiplex PCR reads. The profile covers about 270,000 distinct CDR3 sequences, with about 16% appearing a single time and about 33% taken by the ten largest. V lost 0 bases to trimming and J lost 7 bases, with 9 bases between them. Germline loops: CDR1 SGHTA, CDR2 FQGTGA. The CDR3 sequence is 13 residues long.

The TCR comes from a woman in her fifties or sixties with Graves' hyperthyroidism that later progressed to Graves' ophthalmopathy. The sequenced material came from blood. The J gene is TRBJ1-1, the V gene TRBV7-3; D might be TRBD1 (5 bases). The DNA for the CDR3 is TGTGCCAGCAGCTTAACTCTCCAGGGTGAAGCTTTCTTT. This translates into CASSLTLQGEAFF.